Sequencing of this TCR beta chain was carried out in a study of identical twins. This clonotype has a count of ten or more. As yet, its antigen is unknown. CDR3 length equals 12 residues. Trimming left V 7 bases short and J 5 bases short, with 14 bases between. Germline V gene lookup returns CDR1 DFQATT and CDR2 SNEGSKA (reference sequence). The study, taken as a whole, reports: Invariant MAIT and iNKT cells may have partly biased zero-insertion analyses. The more abundant beta clonotypes in cord blood had fewer insertions, and memory repertoires did not show this.

TCRdb reprocessed the 5' RACE reads via MiXCR and lists one record per CDR3 protein. The table includes about 690,000 distinct CDR3 sequences, around 6% detected once. Input material: naive T cells sorted from blood. The rearrangement links TRBV20-1 to TRBJ2-5; D gene ambiguous. The TCR sequence derives from a young man in good health. CDR3 sequence reads: CSVTDPVETQYF. CDR3 in DNA: TGCAGTGTCACGGACCCCGTGGAGACCCAGTACTTC.